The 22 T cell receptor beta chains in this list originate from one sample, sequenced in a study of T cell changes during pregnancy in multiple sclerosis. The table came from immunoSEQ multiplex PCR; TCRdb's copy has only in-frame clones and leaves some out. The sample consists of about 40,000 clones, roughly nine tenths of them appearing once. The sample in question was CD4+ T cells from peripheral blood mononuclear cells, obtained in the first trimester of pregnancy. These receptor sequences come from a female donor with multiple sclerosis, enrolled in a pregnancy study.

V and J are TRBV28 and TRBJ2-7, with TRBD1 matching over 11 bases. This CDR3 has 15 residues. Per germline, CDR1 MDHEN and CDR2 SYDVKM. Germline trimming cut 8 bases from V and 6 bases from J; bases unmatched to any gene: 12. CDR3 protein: CASRTPGTGGSEQYF. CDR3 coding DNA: TGTGCCAGCCGAACCCCGGGGACAGGGGGTTCCGAGCAGTACTTC.

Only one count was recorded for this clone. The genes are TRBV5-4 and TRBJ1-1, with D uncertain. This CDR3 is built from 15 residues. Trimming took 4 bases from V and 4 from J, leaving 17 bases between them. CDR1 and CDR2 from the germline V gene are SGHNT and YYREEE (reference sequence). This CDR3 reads CASSLPGVESTEAFF. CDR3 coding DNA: TGTGCCAGCAGCCTACCCGGGGTTGAAAGCACTGAAGCTTTCTTT.

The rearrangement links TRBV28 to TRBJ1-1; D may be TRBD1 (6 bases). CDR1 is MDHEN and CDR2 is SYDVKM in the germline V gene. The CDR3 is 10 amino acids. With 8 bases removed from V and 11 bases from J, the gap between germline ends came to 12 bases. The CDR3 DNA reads TGTGCCAGCGGCGGACAGTGGGCTTTCTTT. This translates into CASGGQWAFF.

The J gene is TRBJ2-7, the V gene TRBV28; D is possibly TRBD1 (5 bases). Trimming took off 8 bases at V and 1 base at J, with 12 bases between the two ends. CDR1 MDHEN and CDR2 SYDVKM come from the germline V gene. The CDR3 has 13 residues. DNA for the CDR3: TGTGCCAGCGTCTCAGGGCAGTCCTACGAGCAGTACTTC. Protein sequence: CASVSGQSYEQYF.

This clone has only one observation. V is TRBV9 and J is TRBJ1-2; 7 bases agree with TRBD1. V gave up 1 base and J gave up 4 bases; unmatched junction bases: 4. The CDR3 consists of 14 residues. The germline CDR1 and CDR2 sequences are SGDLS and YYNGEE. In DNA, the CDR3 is TGTGCCAGCAGCGTAACAGGGGCATCCTATGGCTACACCTTC. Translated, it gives CASSVTGASYGYTF.

CDR3 sequence reads: CASSLSRETQYF. The CDR3 DNA is TGTGCCAGCAGCTTATCTCGAGAGACCCAGTACTTC. This chain links TRBV7-2 with TRBJ2-5; D gene ambiguous. CDR3 length equals 12 residues. Trimming pared 2 bases from V and 4 bases from J, leaving 5 bases between. Germline CDR1 reads SGHTA; CDR2 reads FQGNSA.

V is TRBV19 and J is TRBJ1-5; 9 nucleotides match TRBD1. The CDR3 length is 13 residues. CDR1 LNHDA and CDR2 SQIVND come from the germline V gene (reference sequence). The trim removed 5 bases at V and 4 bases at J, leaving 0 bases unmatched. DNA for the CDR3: TGTGCCAGTAGTGGGACAGGGAATCAGCCCCAGCATTTT. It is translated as CASSGTGNQPQHF.

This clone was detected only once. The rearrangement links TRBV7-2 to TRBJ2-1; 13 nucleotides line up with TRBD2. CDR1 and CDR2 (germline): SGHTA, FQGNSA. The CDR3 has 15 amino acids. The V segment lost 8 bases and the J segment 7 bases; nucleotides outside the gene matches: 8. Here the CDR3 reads CASGTGTSGTNEQFF. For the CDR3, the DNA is TGTGCCAGCGGTACCGGGACTAGCGGGACGAATGAGCAGTTCTTC.

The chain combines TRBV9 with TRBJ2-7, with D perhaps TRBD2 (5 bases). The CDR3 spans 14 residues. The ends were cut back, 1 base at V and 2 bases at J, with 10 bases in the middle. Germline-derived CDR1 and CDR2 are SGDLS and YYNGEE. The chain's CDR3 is CASSVSGNPYEQYF. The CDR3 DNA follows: TGTGCCAGCAGCGTATCGGGAAACCCCTACGAGCAGTACTTC.

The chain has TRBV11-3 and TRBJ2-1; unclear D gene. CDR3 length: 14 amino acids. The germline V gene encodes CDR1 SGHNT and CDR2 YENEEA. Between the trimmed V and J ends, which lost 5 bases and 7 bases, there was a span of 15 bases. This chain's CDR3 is CASSAETRGNEQFF. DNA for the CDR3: TGTGCCAGCAGCGCCGAAACTCGAGGAAATGAGCAGTTCTTC.

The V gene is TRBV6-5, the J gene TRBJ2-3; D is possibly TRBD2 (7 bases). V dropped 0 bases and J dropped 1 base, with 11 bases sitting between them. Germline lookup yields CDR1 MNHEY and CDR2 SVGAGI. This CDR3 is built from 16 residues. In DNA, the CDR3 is TGTGCCAGCAGTTACTCCTTGCGGGGGCGCACAGATACGCAGTATTTT. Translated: CASSYSLRGRTDTQYF.

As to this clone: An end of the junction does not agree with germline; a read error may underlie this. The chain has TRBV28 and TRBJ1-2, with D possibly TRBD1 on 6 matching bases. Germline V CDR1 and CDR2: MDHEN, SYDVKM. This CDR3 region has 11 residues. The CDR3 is CASSNQGQCSF. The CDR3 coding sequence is TGTGCCAGCAGTAACCAGGGACAATGTTCTTTC.

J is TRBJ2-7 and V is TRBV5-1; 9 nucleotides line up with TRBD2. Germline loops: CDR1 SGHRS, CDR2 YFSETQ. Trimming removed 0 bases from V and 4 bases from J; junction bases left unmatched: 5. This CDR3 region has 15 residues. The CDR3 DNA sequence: TGCGCCAGCAGCTTGGTTAGCGGGAGAGTGTACGAGCAGTACTTC. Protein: CASSLVSGRVYEQYF.

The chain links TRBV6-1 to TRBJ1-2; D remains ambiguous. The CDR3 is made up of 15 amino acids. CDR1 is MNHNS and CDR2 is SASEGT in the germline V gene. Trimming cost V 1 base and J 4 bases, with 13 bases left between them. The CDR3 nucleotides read TGTGCCAGCAGTGAAGAATATCTCTTTTCCTATGGCTACACCTTC. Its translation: CASSEEYLFSYGYTF.

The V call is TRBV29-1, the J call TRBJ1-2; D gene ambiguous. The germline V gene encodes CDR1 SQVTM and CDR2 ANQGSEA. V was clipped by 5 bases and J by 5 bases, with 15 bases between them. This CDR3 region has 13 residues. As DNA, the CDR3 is TGCAGCGTTTACACACCAAATAATTATGGCTACACCTTC. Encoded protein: CSVYTPNNYGYTF.

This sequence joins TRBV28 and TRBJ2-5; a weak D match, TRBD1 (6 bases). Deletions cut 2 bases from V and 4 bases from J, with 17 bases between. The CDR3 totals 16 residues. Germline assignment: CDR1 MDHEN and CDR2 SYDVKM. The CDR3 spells CASSLGGLLRGETQYF. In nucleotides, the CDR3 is TGTGCCAGCAGTTTAGGGGGCCTTCTACGGGGAGAGACCCAGTACTTC.

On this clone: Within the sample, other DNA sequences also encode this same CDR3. The CDR3 DNA reads TGTGCCAGCAGCTTAGAGGGGGCAAGCGGGAGCTACGAGCAGTACTTC. It encodes CASSLEGASGSYEQYF. The chain joins TRBV7-2 to TRBJ2-7; weak D call: TRBD2 (8 bases). The CDR3 is 16 residues long. With 1 base removed from V and 3 bases from J, the gap between germline ends came to 16 bases. Germline CDR1 is SGHTA and CDR2 is FQGNSA.

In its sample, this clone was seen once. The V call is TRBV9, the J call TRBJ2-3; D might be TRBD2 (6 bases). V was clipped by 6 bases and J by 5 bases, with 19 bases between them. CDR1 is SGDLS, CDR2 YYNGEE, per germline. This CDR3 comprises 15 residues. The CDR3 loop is CASTDRAGMVDTQYF. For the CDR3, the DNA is TGTGCCAGCACCGATAGGGCGGGAATGGTAGATACGCAGTATTTT.

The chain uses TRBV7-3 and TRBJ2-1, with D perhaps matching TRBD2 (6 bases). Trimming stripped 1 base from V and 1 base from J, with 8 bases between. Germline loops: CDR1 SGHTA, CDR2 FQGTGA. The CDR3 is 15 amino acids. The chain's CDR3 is CASSLSGKSYNEQFF. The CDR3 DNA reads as TGTGCCAGCAGCTTAAGCGGGAAATCCTACAATGAGCAGTTCTTC.

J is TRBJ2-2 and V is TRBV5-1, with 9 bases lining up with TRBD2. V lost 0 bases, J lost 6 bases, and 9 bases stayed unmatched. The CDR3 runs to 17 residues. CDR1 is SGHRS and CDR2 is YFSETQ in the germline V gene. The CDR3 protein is CASSLGRGRAWSGELFF. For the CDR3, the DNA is TGCGCCAGCAGCTTGGGACGCGGGAGGGCCTGGTCCGGGGAGCTGTTTTTT.

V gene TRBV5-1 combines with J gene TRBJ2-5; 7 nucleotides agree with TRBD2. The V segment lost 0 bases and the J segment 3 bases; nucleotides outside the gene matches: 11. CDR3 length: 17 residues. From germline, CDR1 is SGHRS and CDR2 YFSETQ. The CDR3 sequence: CASSLALKREEEETQYF. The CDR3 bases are TGCGCCAGCAGCTTGGCTCTCAAGCGGGAAGAAGAAGAGACCCAGTACTTC. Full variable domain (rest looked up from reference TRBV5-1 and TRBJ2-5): KAGVTQTPRYLIKTRGQQVTLSCSPISGHRSVSWYQQTPGQGLQFLFEYFSETQRNKGNFPGRFSGRQFSNSRSEMNVSTLELGDSALYLCASSLALKREEEETQYFGPGTRLLVL.

The CDR3 sequence: CASSPTAQGAVYGYTF. The CDR3 DNA reads as TGTGCCAGCTCACCAACTGCGCAGGGGGCGGTTTATGGCTACACCTTC. This chain joins TRBV18 and TRBJ1-2; 8 nucleotides match TRBD1. This CDR3 is 16 amino acids long. Germline V lookup: CDR1 KGHSH, CDR2 LQKENI. J lost 5 bases, V lost 2 bases, and 10 bases had no gene match.